This T cell receptor beta chain was captured in a study of blood T cell repertoires in COVID-19. Across the study: Nucleic acid was either cDNA or gDNA, and it came from T cells, B-cell-depleted T cells, or PBMCs.

Per the original methods: Estimated nucleated cell counts came from reference gene primer amplification. Method: immunoSEQ multiplex PCR; TCRdb's copy keeps in-frame clones and lacks some. The V and J calls and clone size were taken over from that table, and D and trimming were inferred from the DNA. The sample carries roughly 76,000 clones, 80% to 90% recorded once. Trimming took off 3 bases at V and 8 bases at J, with 7 bases between the two ends. Germline V CDR1 and CDR2: MNHNS, SASEGT. This CDR3 comprises 12 residues. The clonotype originates from a man between 65 and 85 years old with active or convalescent COVID-19. The rearrangement links TRBV6-1 to TRBJ1-4; possible D gene TRBD1, 5 bases. The sequenced material came from peripheral blood. In DNA form, the CDR3 reads TGTGCCAGCAGTGACAGGGCGGAAAAACTGTTTTTT. Residues: CASSDRAEKLFF.